Following are 4 T cell receptor beta chains from one sample sequenced in a study of CD8 T cells in Susac syndrome. RNA, at about 0.5 to 1 ug, was reverse transcribed with random hexamers. Each CDR3 protein gets one entry after TCRdb re-called the immunoSEQ multiplex PCR reads with MiXCR. The sample lists about 300,000 distinct CDR3 sequences, 75% to 90% occurring once. The sample taken for sequencing was CD8+ T cells from PBMCs. The receptors were gathered from a human donor with multiple sclerosis.

V usage is TRBV4-3 and J usage is TRBJ2-7; 7 nucleotides match TRBD1. V gave up 3 bases and J gave up 0 bases; unmatched junction bases: 8. CDR1 is LGHNA and CDR2 is YSLEER in the germline V gene. This CDR3 has 16 amino acids. The CDR3 DNA follows: TGCGCCAGCAGCCAGGTCTTTGGGGACAGCTCCTACGAGCAGTACTTC. Amino acid sequence: CASSQVFGDSSYEQYF.

V usage is TRBV6-5 and J usage is TRBJ2-7, with a possible D match to TRBD1 (5 bases). V shed 2 bases and J shed 2 bases, with 22 bases lying between them. Germline lookup yields CDR1 MNHEY and CDR2 SVGAGI. The CDR3 has 18 amino acids. In nucleotides, the CDR3 is TGTGCCAGCAGTTACGGGGATATCAGGGCTGTTCCTGCCTACGAGCAGTACTTC. This codes for CASSYGDIRAVPAYEQYF.

The chain links TRBV7-6 to TRBJ1-4, with D tentatively TRBD1 (5 bases). The germline V gene encodes CDR1 SGHVS and CDR2 FNYEAQ. The CDR3 spans 15 residues. V gave up 3 bases and J gave up 7 bases, with 15 bases separating them. CDR3 sequence reads: CASSLGGAMGEKLFF. The CDR3 coding sequence is TGTGCCAGCAGCTTGGGTGGGGCGATGGGTGAAAAACTGTTTTTT. Complete variable domain (other parts from reference TRBV7-6 and TRBJ1-4): GAGVSQSPRYKVTKRGQDVALRCDPISGHVSLYWYRQALGQGPEFLTYFNYEAQQDKSGLPNDRFSAERPEGSISTLTIQRTEQRDSAMYRCASSLGGAMGEKLFFGSGTQLSVL.

V is TRBV12-5 and J is TRBJ2-7; possible D gene TRBD1, 6 bases. The CDR3 is 14 residues long. Trimming took off 1 base at V and 2 bases at J, with 9 bases between the two ends. The germline V gene has CDR1 LGHNT and CDR2 FRNRAP. The CDR3 sequence: CASGLGTVTYEQYF. CDR3 nucleotide sequence: TGTGCTAGTGGTTTGGGGACAGTGACCTACGAGCAGTACTTC.